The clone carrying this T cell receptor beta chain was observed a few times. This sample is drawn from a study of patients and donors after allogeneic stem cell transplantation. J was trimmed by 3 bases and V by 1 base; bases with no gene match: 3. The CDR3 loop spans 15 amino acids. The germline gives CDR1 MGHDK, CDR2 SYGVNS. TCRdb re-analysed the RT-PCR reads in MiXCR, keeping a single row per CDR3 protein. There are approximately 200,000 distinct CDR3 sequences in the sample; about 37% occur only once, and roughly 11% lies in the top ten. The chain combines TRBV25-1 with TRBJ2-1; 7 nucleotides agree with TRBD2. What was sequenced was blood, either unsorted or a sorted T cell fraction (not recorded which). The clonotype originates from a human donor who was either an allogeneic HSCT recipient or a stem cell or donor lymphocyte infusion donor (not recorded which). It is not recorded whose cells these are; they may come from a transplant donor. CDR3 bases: TGTGCCAGCAGTGAATTGGGGGGGTACTACAATGAGCAGTTCTTC. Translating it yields CASSELGGYYNEQFF.